This T cell receptor beta chain was documented in a study of cytotoxic CD8 clonotypes in ibrutinib-treated CLL. Method: immunoSEQ multiplex PCR; TCRdb's copy keeps in-frame clones and lacks some. The data hold around 310,000 clones, with around four fifths observed a single time. Trimming stripped 5 bases from V and 3 bases from J, with 9 bases between. The V gene's germline CDR1 is SGHDT and CDR2 YYEEEE. The CDR3 contains 13 residues. Sequencing used PBMCs, obtained before ibrutinib treatment. The J gene is TRBJ1-5, the V gene TRBV5-6; D not resolved. The clonotype originates from a human donor with chronic lymphocytic leukemia. CDR3 DNA: TGTGCCAGCAGTCGAGACCTCAATCAGCCCCAGCATTTT. Translated, it gives CASSRDLNQPQHF.